This T cell receptor (beta chain) was found in a study of spatial heterogeneity in lung cancer. TCR cDNA molecules were tagged individually, and each one carried a unique molecular identifier. Via MiXCR, TCRdb re-called the 5' RACE reads, giving one row per CDR3 protein. The table lists about 45,000 distinct CDR3 sequences, about 6.7% of them singletons. This clonotype was recorded at least ten times. This sample's time point: sample taken at primary tumor resection. Material for sequencing was whole RNA from tumor, nontumor lung or frozen PBMC, left unsorted. Donation came from some 72 patients with untreated early-stage non-small cell lung cancer. V dropped 3 bases and J dropped 0 bases, with 9 bases sitting between them. Germline V gene lookup returns CDR1 SNHLY and CDR2 FYNNEI. The CDR3 is 14 residues long.

This TCR was sampled from a female donor with early-stage non-small cell lung cancer. The chain has TRBV2 and TRBJ2-7, with D possibly being TRBD2 (5 bases). Sample: PBMCs, taken at surgery. CDR3 DNA sequence: TGTGCCAGCAGTGATACTAGTAGCTCCTACGAGCAGTACTTC. Amino acids: CASSDTSSSYEQYF.